A selection of T cell receptor beta chains follows, all from one sample in a study of CD8+ T cells in alopecia areata. Profiling relied on immunoSEQ multiplex PCR, and the TCRdb table lists in-frame clones only, not all of them. The sample lists 170,000 or so clones; roughly 61% were seen once. The starting material was CD8+ T cells sorted from blood, obtained at week 24, from a patient treated with tofacitinib. The receptors were gathered from a human donor with alopecia areata. CDR3s include the opening cysteine and the closing phenylalanine or tryptophan. Fields, in order: V gene, J gene, clone size, D gene, CDR3 DNA, CDR3 protein. The D gene is left open where the match is weak. Some rows mark clone size as missing; the rest say once, few, many or name a class of expanded clone.

TRBV29-1,TRBJ1-5,.,TRBD1,TGCAGCATACGGACAGGGGAAGGGAATCAGCCCCAGCATTTT,CSIRTGEGNQPQHF
TRBV30,TRBJ2-7,.,.,TGTGCCTGGGAGGACAGACTGGCCTACGAGCAGTACTTC,CAWEDRLAYEQYF
TRBV25-1,TRBJ1-1,.,.,TGTGCCAGCAGTGAATGGGGCAGCGGCACTGAAGCTTTCTTT,CASSEWGSGTEAFF
TRBV5-6,TRBJ2-4,.,TRBD2,TGTGCCAGCAGCCGCGGACTAGCTTTAGCCAAAAACATTCAGTACTTC,CASSRGLALAKNIQYF
TRBV6-1,TRBJ2-7,.,TRBD2,TGTGCCAGCAGTGAATCTCGAGCGGGGGGGCTCGAGCAGTACTTC,CASSESRAGGLEQYF
TRBV7-9,TRBJ2-5,.,.,TGTGCCAGCAGCCCACCCCGAACAGGGATGGGCCAAGAGACCCAGTACTTC,CASSPPRTGMGQETQYF
TRBV4-1,TRBJ2-7,.,.,TGCGCCAGCAGCCGCGGGGGACAGGAGTCCTACGAGCAGTACTTC,CASSRGGQESYEQYF
TRBV2,TRBJ1-5,.,TRBD1,TGTGCCAGCGCCCCAGACAGGGCAAATCAGCCCCAGCATTTT,CASAPDRANQPQHF
TRBV27,TRBJ2-7,.,.,TGTGCCAGCAGTTCATACCAGAACACCTACGAGCAGTACTTC,CASSSYQNTYEQYF
TRBV27,TRBJ1-1,few,.,TGTGCCAGCAGTAGATCGGGCTCCCTATTCTTT,CASSRSGSLFF
TRBV15,TRBJ2-3,.,.,TGTGCCACCAGCAGAGATCTGGGGGCAGATACGCAGTATTTT,CATSRDLGADTQYF
TRBV29-1,TRBJ1-4,.,.,TGCAGCGTTGGTGTAGGGGCTGAAAAACTGTTTTTT,CSVGVGAEKLFF
TRBV6-5,TRBJ1-2,once,TRBD1,TGTGCCAGCAGTTGGGGGACAGGGGCCTATGGCTACACCTTC,CASSWGTGAYGYTF
TRBV2,TRBJ2-3,.,.,TGTGCCAGCAGTGAAAACAGCCAAGGGGGCACAGATACGCAGTATTTT,CASSENSQGGTDTQYF
TRBV30,TRBJ1-1,.,.,TGTGCCTGGAGTACCAGCCGAGGGGATACTGAAGCTTTCTTT,CAWSTSRGDTEAFF
TRBV11-2,TRBJ1-2,few,TRBD1,TGTGCCAGCAGCGGCGGACAGGGGAACTATGGCTACACCTTC,CASSGGQGNYGYTF
TRBV5-1,TRBJ2-3,few,TRBD2,TGCGCCAGCAGCTTGGAAACCCCGGGGGGTGGCACAGATACGCAGTATTTT,CASSLETPGGGTDTQYF
TRBV19,TRBJ1-6,.,.,TGTGCCAGTAGTATTGGCGAGGGGTATAATTCACCCCTCCACTTT,CASSIGEGYNSPLHF
TRBV7-8,TRBJ1-2,few,.,TGTGCCAGCAGCTTAGGCGTGGGTTTCTATGGCTACACCTTC,CASSLGVGFYGYTF
TRBV13,TRBJ1-2,.,TRBD1,TGTGCCACCCAGGGGGCCTTTGGCTACACCTTC,CATQGAFGYTF